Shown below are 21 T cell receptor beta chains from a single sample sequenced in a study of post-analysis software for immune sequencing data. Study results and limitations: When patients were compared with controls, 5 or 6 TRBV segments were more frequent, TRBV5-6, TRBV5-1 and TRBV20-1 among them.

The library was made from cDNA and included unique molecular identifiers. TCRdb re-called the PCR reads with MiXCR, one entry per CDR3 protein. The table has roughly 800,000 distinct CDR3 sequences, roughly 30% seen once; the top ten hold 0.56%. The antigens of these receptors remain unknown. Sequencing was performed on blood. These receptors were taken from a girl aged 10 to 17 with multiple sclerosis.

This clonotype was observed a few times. The CDR3 loop is CAISLSGNEQFF. CDR3 nucleotide sequence: TGTGCCATCAGTCTGAGCGGAAATGAGCAGTTCTTC. This chain joins TRBV10-3 and TRBJ2-1; D is perhaps TRBD2 (5 bases). This CDR3 contains 12 residues. Germline assignment: CDR1 ENHRY and CDR2 SYGVKD. Trimming took 5 bases from V and 7 from J, leaving 9 bases between them.

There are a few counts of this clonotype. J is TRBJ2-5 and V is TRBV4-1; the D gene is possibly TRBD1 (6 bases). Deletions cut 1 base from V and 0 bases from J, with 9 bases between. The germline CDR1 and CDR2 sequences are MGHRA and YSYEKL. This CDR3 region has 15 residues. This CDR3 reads CASSQGRQDQETQYF. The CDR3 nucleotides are TGCGCCAGCAGCCAAGGCCGACAGGACCAAGAGACCCAGTACTTC.

CDR3 amino acids: CSARRTGGLTVEAFF. For the CDR3, the DNA is TGCAGTGCTAGGAGGACAGGGGGACTCACGGTCGAAGCTTTCTTT. This chain connects TRBV20-1 to TRBJ1-1; 10 bases agree with TRBD1. After removal of 3 bases from V and 8 bases from J, the junction contained 12 bases not matched to a gene. Germline V lookup: CDR1 DFQATT, CDR2 SNEGSKA (reference sequence). CDR3 length: 15 amino acids.

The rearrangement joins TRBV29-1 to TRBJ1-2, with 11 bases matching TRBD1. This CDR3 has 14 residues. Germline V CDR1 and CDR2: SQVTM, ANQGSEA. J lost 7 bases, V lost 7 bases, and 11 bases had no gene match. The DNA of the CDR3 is TGCAGCGCCCGGTGGACAGGGGGCGCGTTTGGCTACACCTTC. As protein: CSARWTGGAFGYTF. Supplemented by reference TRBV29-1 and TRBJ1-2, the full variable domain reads SAVISQKPSRDICQRGTSLTIQCQVDSQVTMMFWYRQQPGQSLTLIATANQGSEATYESGFVIDKFPISRPNLTFSTLTVSNMSPEDSSIYLCSARWTGGAFGYTFGSGTRLTVV.

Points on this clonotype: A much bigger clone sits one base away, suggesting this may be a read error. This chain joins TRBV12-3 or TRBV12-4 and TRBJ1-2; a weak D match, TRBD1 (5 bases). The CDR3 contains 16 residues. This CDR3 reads CVSSLDARTPNYGYTF. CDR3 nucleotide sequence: TGTGTCAGCAGTTTAGATGCCAGGACACCAAACTATGGCTACACCTTC.

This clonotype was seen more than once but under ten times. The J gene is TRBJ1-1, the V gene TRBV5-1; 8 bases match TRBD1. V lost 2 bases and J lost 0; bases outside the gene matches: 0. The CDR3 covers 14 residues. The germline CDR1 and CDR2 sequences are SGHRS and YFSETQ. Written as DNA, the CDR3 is TGCGCCAGCAGCTTACAGGGGGTGAACACTGAAGCTTTCTTT. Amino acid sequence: CASSLQGVNTEAFF.

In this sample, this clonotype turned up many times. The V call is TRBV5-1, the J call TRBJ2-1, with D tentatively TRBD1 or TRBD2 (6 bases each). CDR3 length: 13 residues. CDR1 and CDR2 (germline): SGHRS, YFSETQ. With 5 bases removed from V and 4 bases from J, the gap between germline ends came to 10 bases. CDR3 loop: CASSEGGYNEQFF. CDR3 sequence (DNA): TGCGCCAGCAGTGAGGGGGGTTACAATGAGCAGTTCTTC.

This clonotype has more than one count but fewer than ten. CDR3 protein: CASSLNSGTSYGYTF. The CDR3 nucleotides are TGTGCCAGCAGTTTGAATTCCGGCACCTCCTATGGCTACACCTTC. The J gene is TRBJ1-2, the V gene TRBV28; no reliable D call. Germline CDR1 MDHEN, CDR2 SYDVKM. The CDR3 extends over 15 amino acids. With 3 bases removed from V and 4 bases from J, the gap between germline ends came to 15 bases.

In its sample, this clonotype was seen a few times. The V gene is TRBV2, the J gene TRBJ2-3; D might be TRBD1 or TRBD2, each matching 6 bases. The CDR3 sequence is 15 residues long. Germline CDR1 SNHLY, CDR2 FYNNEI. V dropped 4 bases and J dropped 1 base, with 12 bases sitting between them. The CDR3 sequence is CASSGPGAGTDTQYF. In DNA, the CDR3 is TGTGCCAGCAGTGGTCCGGGGGCCGGCACAGATACGCAGTATTTT.

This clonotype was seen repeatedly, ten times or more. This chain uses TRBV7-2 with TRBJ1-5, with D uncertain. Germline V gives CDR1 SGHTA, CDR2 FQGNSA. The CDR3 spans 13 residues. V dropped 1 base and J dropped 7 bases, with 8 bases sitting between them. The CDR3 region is CASSLGTDQPQHF. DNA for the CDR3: TGTGCCAGCAGCTTAGGAACGGACCAGCCCCAGCATTTT.

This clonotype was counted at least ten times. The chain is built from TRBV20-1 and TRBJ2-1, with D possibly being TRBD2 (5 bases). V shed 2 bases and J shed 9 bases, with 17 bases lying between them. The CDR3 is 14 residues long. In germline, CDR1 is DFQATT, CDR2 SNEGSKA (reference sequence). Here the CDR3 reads CSARQDSPKPEQFF. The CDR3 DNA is TGCAGTGCTAGACAGGACTCTCCGAAACCTGAGCAGTTCTTC.

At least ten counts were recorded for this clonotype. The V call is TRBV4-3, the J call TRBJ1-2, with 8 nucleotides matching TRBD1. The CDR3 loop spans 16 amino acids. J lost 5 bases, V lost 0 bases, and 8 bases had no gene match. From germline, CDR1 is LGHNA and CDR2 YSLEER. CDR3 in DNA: TGCGCCAGCAGCCAAGAATACCGGGACAGGATATATGGCTACACCTTC. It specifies CASSQEYRDRIYGYTF.

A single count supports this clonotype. CDR3 DNA: TGCAGTGCTTGTAGCTACGGAGAAGGCACAGGCAATCAGCCCCAGCATTTT. Its protein product is CSACSYGEGTGNQPQHF. This chain uses TRBV20-1 with TRBJ1-5, with no clear D. The ends were cut back, 5 bases at V and 2 bases at J, with 22 bases in the middle. This CDR3 contains 17 residues. Germline CDR1 is DFQATT and CDR2 is SNEGSKA (reference sequence).

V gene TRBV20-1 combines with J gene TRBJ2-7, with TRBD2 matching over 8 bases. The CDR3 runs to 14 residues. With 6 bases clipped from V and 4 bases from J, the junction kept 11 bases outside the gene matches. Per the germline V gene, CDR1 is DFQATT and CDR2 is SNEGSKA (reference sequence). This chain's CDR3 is CSAPLSGRKYEQYF. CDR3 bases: TGCAGTGCGCCGCTAAGCGGGAGAAAGTACGAGCAGTACTTC.

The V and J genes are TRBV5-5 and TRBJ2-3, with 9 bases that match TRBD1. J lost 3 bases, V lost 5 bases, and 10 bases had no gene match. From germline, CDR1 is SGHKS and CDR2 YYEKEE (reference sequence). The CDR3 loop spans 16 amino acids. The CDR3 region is CASRPPGQGLTDTQYF. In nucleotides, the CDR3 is TGTGCCAGCAGGCCCCCGGGACAGGGTTTGACAGATACGCAGTATTTT.

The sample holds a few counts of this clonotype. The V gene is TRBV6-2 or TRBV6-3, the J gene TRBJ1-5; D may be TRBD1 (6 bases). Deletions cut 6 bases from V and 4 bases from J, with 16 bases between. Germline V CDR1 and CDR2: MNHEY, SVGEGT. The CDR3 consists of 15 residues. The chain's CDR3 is CASSPQGGRNQPQHF. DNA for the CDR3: TGTGCCAGCAGCCCACAGGGTGGGCGGAATCAGCCCCAGCATTTT.

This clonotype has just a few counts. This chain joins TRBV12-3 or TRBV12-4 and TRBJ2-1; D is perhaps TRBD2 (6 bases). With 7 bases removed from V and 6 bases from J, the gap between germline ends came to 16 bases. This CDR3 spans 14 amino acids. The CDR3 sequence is CASTPLGGPNEQFF. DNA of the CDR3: TGTGCCAGCACCCCGTTAGGAGGGCCCAATGAGCAGTTCTTC.

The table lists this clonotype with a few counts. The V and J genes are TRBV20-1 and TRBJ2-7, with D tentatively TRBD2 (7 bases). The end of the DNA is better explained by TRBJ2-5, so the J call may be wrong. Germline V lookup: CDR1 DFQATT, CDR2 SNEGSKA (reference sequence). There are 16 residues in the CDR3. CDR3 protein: CSASARGGALRGTQYF. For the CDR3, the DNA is TGCAGTGCTAGTGCTCGTGGGGGGGCATTGAGGGGGACCCAGTACTTC.

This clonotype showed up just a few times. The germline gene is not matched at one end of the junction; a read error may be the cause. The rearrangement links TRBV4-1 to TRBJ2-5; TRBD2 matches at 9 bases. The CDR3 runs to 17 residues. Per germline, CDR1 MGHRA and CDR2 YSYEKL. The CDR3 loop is CASSQGLAGGGQETRYF. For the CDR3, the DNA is TGCGCCAGCAGCCAAGGACTGGCGGGGGGGGGTCAAGAGACCCGGTACTTC.

CDR3: CASSPGWSIATNEKLFF. DNA of the CDR3: TGTGCCAGCAGTCCCGGGTGGTCGATTGCAACTAATGAAAAACTGTTTTTT. This chain joins TRBV6-1 and TRBJ1-4; unclear D gene. Germline lookup yields CDR1 MNHNS and CDR2 SASEGT. V gave up 5 bases and J gave up 0 bases, with 16 bases separating them. The CDR3 has 17 amino acids.

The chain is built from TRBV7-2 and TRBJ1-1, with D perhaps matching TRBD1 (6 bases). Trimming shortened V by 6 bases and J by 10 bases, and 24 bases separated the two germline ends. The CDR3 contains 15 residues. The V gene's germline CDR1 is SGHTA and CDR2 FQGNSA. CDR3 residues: CASRPRDGGFPLAFF. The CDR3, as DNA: TGTGCCAGCAGGCCCAGGGACGGGGGCTTCCCCCTAGCTTTCTTT.